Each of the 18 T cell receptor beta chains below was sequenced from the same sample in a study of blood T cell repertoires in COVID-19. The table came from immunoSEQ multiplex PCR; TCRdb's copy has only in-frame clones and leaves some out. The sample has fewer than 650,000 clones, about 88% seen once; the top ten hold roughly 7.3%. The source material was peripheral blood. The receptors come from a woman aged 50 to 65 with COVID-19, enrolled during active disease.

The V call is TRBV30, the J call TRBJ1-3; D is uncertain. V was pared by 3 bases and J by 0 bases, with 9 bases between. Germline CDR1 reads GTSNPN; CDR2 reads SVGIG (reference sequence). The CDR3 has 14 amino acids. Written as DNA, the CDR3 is TGTGCCTGGAGCCCCGGGTCCTCTGGAAACACCATATATTTT. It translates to CAWSPGSSGNTIYF.

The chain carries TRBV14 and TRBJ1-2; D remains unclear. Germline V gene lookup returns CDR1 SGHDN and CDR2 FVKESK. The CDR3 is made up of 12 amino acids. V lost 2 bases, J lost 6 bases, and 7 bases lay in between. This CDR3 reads CASSQFSDGYTF. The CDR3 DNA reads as TGTGCCAGCAGCCAATTCAGTGATGGCTACACCTTC.

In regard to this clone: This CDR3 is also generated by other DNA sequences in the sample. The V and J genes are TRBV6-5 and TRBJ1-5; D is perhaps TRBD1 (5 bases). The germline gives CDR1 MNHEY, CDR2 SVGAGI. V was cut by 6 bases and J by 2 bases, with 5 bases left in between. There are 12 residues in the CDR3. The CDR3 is CASRQGNQPQHF. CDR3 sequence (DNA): TGTGCCAGCAGACAGGGCAATCAGCCCCAGCATTTT.

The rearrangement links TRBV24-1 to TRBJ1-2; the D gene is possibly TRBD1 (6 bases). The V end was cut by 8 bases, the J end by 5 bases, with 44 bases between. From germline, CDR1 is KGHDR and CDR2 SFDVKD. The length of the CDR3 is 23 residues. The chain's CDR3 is CATISTPGAREGDTNGGRYGYTF. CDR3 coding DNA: TGTGCCACCATCTCAACACCGGGTGCCCGTGAAGGGGATACGAATGGGGGCAGGTATGGCTACACCTTC.

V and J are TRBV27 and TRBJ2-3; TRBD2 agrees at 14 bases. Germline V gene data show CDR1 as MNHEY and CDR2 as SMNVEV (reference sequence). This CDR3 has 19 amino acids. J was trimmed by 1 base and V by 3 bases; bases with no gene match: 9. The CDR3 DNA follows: TGTGCCAGCAGTTTTAGACTAGCGGGGGGGCCCCACGGCACAGATACGCAGTATTTT. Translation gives CASSFRLAGGPHGTDTQYF.

In DNA, the CDR3 is TGTGCCAGCAGCTCTAACTTAGCGGGGGACCTCTACGAGCAGTACTTC. This translates into CASSSNLAGDLYEQYF. This chain connects TRBV5-4 to TRBJ2-7; 9 bases map to TRBD2. This CDR3 contains 16 residues. The germline gives CDR1 SGHNT, CDR2 YYREEE (reference sequence). V shed 3 bases and J 3 bases; nucleotides not matched to a gene: 10. Filled out from reference TRBV5-4 and TRBJ2-7, the complete variable domain reads ETGVTQSPTHLIKTRGQQVTLRCSSQSGHNTVSWYQQALGQGPQFIFQYYREEENGRGNFPPRFSGLQFPNYSSELNVNALELDDSALYLCASSSNLAGDLYEQYFGPGTRLTVT.

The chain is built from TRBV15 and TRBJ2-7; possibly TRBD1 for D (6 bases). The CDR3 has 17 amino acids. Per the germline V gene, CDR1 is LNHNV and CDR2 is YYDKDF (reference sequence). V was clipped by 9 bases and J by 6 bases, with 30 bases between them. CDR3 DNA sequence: TGTGCCACGAATGATGGGATTTACAGGGCCCGGGTAAGCGAGCAGTACTTC. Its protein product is CATNDGIYRARVSEQYF.

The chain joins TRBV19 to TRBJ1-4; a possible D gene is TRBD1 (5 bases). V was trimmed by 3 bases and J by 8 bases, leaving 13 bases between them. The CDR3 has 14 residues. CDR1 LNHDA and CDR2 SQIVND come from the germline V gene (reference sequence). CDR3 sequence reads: CASSIGGRAEKLFF. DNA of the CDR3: TGTGCCAGTAGTATCGGGGGAAGGGCCGAAAAACTGTTTTTT.

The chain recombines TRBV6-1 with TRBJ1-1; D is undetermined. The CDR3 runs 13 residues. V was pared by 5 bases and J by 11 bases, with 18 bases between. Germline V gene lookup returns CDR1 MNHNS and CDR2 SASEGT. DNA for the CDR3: TGTGCCAGCAGTCCCCCGGGTGAAGGTGTTGCTTTCTTT. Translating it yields CASSPPGEGVAFF.

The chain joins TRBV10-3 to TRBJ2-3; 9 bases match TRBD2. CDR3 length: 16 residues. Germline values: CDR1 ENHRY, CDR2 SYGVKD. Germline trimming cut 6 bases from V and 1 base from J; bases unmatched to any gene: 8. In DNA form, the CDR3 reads TGTGCCATCAGCCCCGGAGCGGGGGGCCGCACAGATACGCAGTATTTT. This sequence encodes CAISPGAGGRTDTQYF.

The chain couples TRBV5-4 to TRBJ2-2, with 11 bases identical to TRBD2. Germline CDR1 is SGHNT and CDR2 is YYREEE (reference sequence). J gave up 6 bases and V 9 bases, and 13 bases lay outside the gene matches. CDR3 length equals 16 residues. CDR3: CATVAGGPTGAGELFF. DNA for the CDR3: TGTGCCACTGTAGCGGGGGGGCCAACAGGGGCCGGGGAGCTGTTTTTT.

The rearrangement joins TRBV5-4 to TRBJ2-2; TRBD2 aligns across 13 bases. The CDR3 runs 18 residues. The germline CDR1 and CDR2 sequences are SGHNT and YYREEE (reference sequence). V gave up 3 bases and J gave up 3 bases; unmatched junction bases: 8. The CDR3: CASSSWTSGGLYTGELFF. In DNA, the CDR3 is TGTGCCAGCAGCTCTTGGACTAGCGGGGGCTTATACACCGGGGAGCTGTTTTTT.

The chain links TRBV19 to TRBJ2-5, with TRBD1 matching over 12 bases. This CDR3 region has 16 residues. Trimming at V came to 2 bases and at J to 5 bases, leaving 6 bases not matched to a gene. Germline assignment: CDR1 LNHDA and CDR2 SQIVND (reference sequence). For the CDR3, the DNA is TGTGCCAGTAGTATACGGGGACAGGGGGCAATGGAGACCCAGTACTTC. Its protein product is CASSIRGQGAMETQYF. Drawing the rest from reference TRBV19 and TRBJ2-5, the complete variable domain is DGGITQSPKYLFRKEGQNVTLSCEQNLNHDAMYWYRQDPGQGLRLIYYSQIVNDFQKGDIAEGYSVSREKKESFPLTVTSAQKNPTAFYLCASSIRGQGAMETQYFGPGTRLLVL.

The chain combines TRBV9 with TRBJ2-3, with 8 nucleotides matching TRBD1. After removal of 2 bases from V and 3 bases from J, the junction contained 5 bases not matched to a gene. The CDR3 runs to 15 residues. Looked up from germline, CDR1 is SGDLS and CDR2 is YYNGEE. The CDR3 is CASSVRTGTTDTQYF. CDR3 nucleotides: TGTGCCAGCAGCGTCAGGACAGGGACGACAGATACGCAGTATTTT.

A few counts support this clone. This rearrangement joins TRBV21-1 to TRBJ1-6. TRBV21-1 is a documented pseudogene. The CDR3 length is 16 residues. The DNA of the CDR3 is TGTGCCAGCAGCAATAGAAATAAGGAGGGAGGGTCACCCCTCCACTTT. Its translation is CASSNRNKEGGSPLHF.

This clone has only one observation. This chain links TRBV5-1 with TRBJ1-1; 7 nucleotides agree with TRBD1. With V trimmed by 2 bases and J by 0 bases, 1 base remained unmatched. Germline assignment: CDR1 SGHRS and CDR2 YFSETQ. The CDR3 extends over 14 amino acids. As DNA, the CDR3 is TGCGCCAGCAGCTTAGGACAGGTGAACACTGAAGCTTTCTTT. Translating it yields CASSLGQVNTEAFF.

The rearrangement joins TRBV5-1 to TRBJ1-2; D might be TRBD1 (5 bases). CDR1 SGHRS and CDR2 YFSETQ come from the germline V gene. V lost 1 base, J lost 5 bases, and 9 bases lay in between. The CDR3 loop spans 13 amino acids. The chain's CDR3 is CASSLPGQYGYTF. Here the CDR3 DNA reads TGCGCCAGCAGCTTGCCAGGGCAGTATGGCTACACCTTC. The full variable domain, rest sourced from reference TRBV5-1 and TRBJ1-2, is KAGVTQTPRYLIKTRGQQVTLSCSPISGHRSVSWYQQTPGQGLQFLFEYFSETQRNKGNFPGRFSGRQFSNSRSEMNVSTLELGDSALYLCASSLPGQYGYTFGSGTRLTVV.

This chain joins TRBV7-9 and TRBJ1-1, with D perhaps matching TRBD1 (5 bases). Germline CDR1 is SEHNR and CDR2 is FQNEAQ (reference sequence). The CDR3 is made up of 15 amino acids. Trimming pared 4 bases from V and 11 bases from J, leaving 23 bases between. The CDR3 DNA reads TGTGCCAGCAGCTCCAATTACCTGGGACGAGCGGGGGCTTTCTTT. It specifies CASSSNYLGRAGAFF.